This T cell receptor beta chain was profiled in a study of T cell changes during pregnancy in multiple sclerosis (dated by TCRdb to the late 2010s). About the investigation overall: In women with multiple sclerosis, the researchers looked at how the T cell repertoire shifted as pregnancy progressed.

Relative to germline, V is 2 bases shorter and J is 7 bases shorter, with 16 bases between their ends. Counted from cysteine to phenylalanine, this CDR3 has 14 amino acids. The kept DNA is CDR3 alone, 42 bases in frame from the first base. CDR1 is given as SGDLS and CDR2 as YYNGEE, both from the germline V gene. Library prep was done by the immunoSEQ multiplex PCR assay. TCRdb retrieved this table from immuneACCESS and kept in-frame rearrangements only. Not all clones are present; in checked studies, unresolved V genes account for under half, and no reason is known for the remainder. Here the sample has 65,000 or so clones; about 92% occur a single time. The ten largest clones represent more than 2% of the sample. A note on this clone: Its antigen is unknown. No much larger clonotype is one base removed from it; base qualities were not supplied.

This receptor was identified in a female donor in good health, enrolled as a control in a pregnancy study. In this chain, TRBV9 is recombined with TRBJ2-7; TRBD2 is a weak D gene call, 6 bases matching. Source: peripheral blood, taken in the second trimester of pregnancy. The CDR3 protein is CASSVGTSAGEQYF. The DNA sequence follows: TGTGCCAGCAGCGTCGGGACGTCCGCGGGGGAGCAGTACTTC.